The text below deals with one T cell receptor beta chain. These data are taken from a study of blood T cell repertoires in COVID-19. Study-level information: Recovered Cohort 3 donors showed two negative PCRs, clearance, or symptom resolution.

With V trimmed by 10 bases and J by 2 bases, 12 bases remained unmatched. The germline CDR1 and CDR2 sequences are SGHAT and FQNNGV. There are 16 residues in the CDR3. Produced via immunoSEQ multiplex PCR; TCRdb's table is partial and in-frame only. The sample lists approximately 360,000 clones; approximately 87% were seen once. The gene calls are TRBV11-2 and TRBJ2-3, with TRBD1 matching 10 bases. Sequencing input: PBMCs or T cells enriched from blood (not recorded which). This receptor was obtained from a man in his forties in a cohort exposed to, infected with or recovered from COVID-19 (not recorded which). CDR3 nucleotides: TGTGCCACGACAGGGGGCCCGAGCGGACTCACAGATACGCAGTATTTT. Translating gives CATTGGPSGLTDTQYF.